The 28 T cell receptor beta chains in this list originate from one sample, sequenced in a study of patients and donors after allogeneic stem cell transplantation. Each CDR3 protein is one row after TCRdb ran MiXCR on the RT-PCR reads. The sample lists hundreds of thousands of distinct CDR3 sequences, approximately 16% occurring once. Input material: blood, either unsorted or a sorted T cell fraction (not recorded which). These receptors originate from a human donor who was either an allogeneic HSCT recipient or a stem cell or donor lymphocyte infusion donor (not recorded which). It is not recorded whose cells these are; they may come from a transplant donor.

V and J are TRBV18 and TRBJ2-7; D is uncertain. CDR3 length equals 12 residues. Germline CDR1 and CDR2: KGHSH and LQKENI. The ends were cut back, 2 bases at V and 5 bases at J, with 7 bases in the middle. The CDR3 bases are TGTGCCAGCTCACCAGTACAGAACGAGCAGTACTTC. Its translation is CASSPVQNEQYF. The complete variable domain, with remaining parts taken from reference TRBV18 and TRBJ2-7, reads NAGVMQNPRHLVRRRGQEARLRCSPMKGHSHVYWYRQLPEEGLKFMVYLQKENIIDESGMPKERFSAEFPKEGPSILRIQQVVRGDSAAYFCASSPVQNEQYFGPGTRLTVT.

V is TRBV13 and J is TRBJ2-1, with 10 positions matching TRBD2. V shed 7 bases and J 0 bases; nucleotides not matched to a gene: 9. Germline V lookup: CDR1 PRHDT, CDR2 FYEKMQ (reference sequence). This CDR3 has 17 residues. As DNA, the CDR3 is TGTGCCAGCACTGGGACTAGCGACACAGACTCCTACAATGAGCAGTTCTTC. This encodes CASTGTSDTDSYNEQFF.

The rearrangement links TRBV20-1 to TRBJ2-7; D unclear. V lost 0 bases to trimming and J lost 2 bases, with 11 bases between them. Germline CDR1 is DFQATT and CDR2 is SNEGSKA (reference sequence). The CDR3 runs 14 residues. Written as DNA, the CDR3 is TGCAGTGCTAGAGATCTCGACCATACCTACGAGCAGTACTTC. Protein: CSARDLDHTYEQYF.

This clonotype has a count of ten or more. The chain is built from TRBV7-9 and TRBJ1-1; D is ambiguous. The CDR3 is 12 amino acids. V lost 1 base to trimming and J lost 4 bases, with 4 bases between them. Per the germline V gene, CDR1 is SEHNR and CDR2 is FQNEAQ (reference sequence). The CDR3 spells CASSLDATEAFF. CDR3 DNA sequence: TGTGCCAGCAGCTTAGACGCCACTGAAGCTTTCTTT.

The table lists this clonotype with a count of one. The chain couples TRBV29-1 to TRBJ2-7, with 14 bases that match TRBD2. The V gene end was trimmed by 4 bases and the J gene end by 2 bases; junction bases not matched to a gene: 7. Germline V gene lookup returns CDR1 SQVTM and CDR2 ANQGSEA. The CDR3 sequence is 16 residues long. The CDR3 sequence is CSVGGLAGGSTYEQYF. Here the CDR3 DNA reads TGCAGCGTTGGAGGACTAGCGGGAGGAAGCACCTACGAGCAGTACTTC.

This chain uses TRBV6-5 with TRBJ2-5; possibly TRBD1 for D (6 bases). Germline V gene sequence: CDR1 MNHEY, CDR2 SVGAGI. The germline V and J ends were trimmed by 3 bases and 1 base, with 15 bases remaining between them. The CDR3 extends over 16 amino acids. The CDR3 sequence is CASSYTGIGTQETQYF. The CDR3 coding sequence is TGTGCCAGCAGTTATACAGGGATAGGGACCCAAGAGACCCAGTACTTC.

The table lists this clonotype with many counts. The chain employs TRBV27 and TRBJ1-2; D may be TRBD1 (5 bases). Germline CDR1 is MNHEY and CDR2 is SMNVEV (reference sequence). The CDR3 covers 13 residues. Trimming pared 5 bases from V and 4 bases from J, leaving 11 bases between. The CDR3 here is CASSTEGTYGYTF. For the CDR3, the DNA is TGTGCCAGCAGTACGGAAGGGACCTATGGCTACACCTTC.

V and J are TRBV7-6 and TRBJ1-6; D unclear. The CDR3 runs to 14 residues. Trimming removed 0 bases at V and 8 bases at J, with 8 bases between. Germline lookup yields CDR1 SGHVS and CDR2 FNYEAQ. CDR3 region: CASSLARQDSPLHF. The CDR3 bases are TGTGCCAGCAGCTTAGCCCGTCAAGATTCACCCCTCCACTTT.

This clonotype was seen only a few times. The chain's CDR3 is CASSFPKNRDREDGYTF. The CDR3 nucleotides are TGCGCCAGCAGCTTTCCAAAGAACCGGGACAGGGAGGATGGCTACACCTTC. The rearrangement uses TRBV5-1 and TRBJ1-2, with 9 positions matching TRBD1. V shed 2 bases, J shed 6 bases, and the junction held 14 bases outside the gene matches. Germline CDR1 reads SGHRS; CDR2 reads YFSETQ. There are 17 residues in the CDR3.

This clonotype appeared many times. The rearrangement joins TRBV12-3 or TRBV12-4 to TRBJ1-1; the D is unclear. CDR3 length: 14 residues. Trimming shortened V by 1 base and J by 4 bases, and 10 bases separated the two germline ends. CDR3 bases: TGTGCCAGCAGTTTAGAGGCTGGAGGCACTGAAGCTTTCTTT. It encodes CASSLEAGGTEAFF.

The gene calls are TRBV29-1 and TRBJ1-1, with 7 bases matching TRBD1. The germline CDR1 and CDR2 sequences are SQVTM and ANQGSEA. The CDR3 sequence is 12 residues long. V trimming: 8 bases; J trimming: 3 bases; junction bases outside the gene matches: 6. The CDR3 protein is CSTFRGDTEAFF. CDR3 nucleotides: TGCAGCACCTTCAGGGGGGACACTGAAGCTTTCTTT.

As concerns this clonotype: Germline and junction disagree at one end, which may indicate a read error. The CDR3 DNA reads TGTGCCAGCACCTTAGCGTGGATTAATGAAAAACTGTTTTTT. It translates to CASTLAWINEKLFF. This rearrangement joins TRBV11-3 to TRBJ1-4, with D unresolved. The CDR3 sequence is 14 residues long. CDR1 is SGHNT, CDR2 YENEEA, per germline.

Only a few counts were recorded for this clonotype. The chain employs TRBV12-3 or TRBV12-4 and TRBJ2-1; 12 bases fit TRBD2. This CDR3 spans 16 amino acids. After removal of 6 bases from V and 3 bases from J, the junction contained 6 bases not matched to a gene. This CDR3 reads CASSPSGRAFYNEQFF. The DNA of the CDR3 is TGTGCCAGCAGCCCTAGCGGGAGGGCCTTCTACAATGAGCAGTTCTTC.

V gene TRBV4-1 combines with J gene TRBJ2-3, with D maybe TRBD2 (6 bases). The CDR3 extends over 18 amino acids. V dropped 0 bases and J dropped 10 bases, with 26 bases sitting between them. Germline assignment: CDR1 MGHRA and CDR2 YSYEKL. CDR3 region: CASSQDGGASGQQSPQYF. For the CDR3, the DNA is TGCGCCAGCAGCCAAGATGGCGGGGCCTCGGGGCAGCAGTCCCCGCAGTATTTT.

This clonotype appeared a few times. The chain combines TRBV7-6 with TRBJ2-7; D may be TRBD1 (6 bases). This CDR3 spans 15 amino acids. V lost 5 bases, J lost 3 bases, and 17 bases lay in between. Germline CDR1 reads SGHVS; CDR2 reads FNYEAQ. The DNA of the CDR3 is TGTGCCAGCAGCCCTGGGACACCCTTTCTCTACGAGCAGTACTTC. Protein sequence: CASSPGTPFLYEQYF.

The chain employs TRBV5-1 and TRBJ2-7; D call uncertain. The length of the CDR3 is 16 residues. The V and J ends lost 4 bases and 1 base respectively, with 18 bases between them. Germline-derived CDR1 and CDR2 are SGHRS and YFSETQ. CDR3 nucleotides: TGCGCCAGCAGCCGTAATCCCCCGGGCGGATCCTACGAGCAGTACTTC. This sequence encodes CASSRNPPGGSYEQYF.

The gene calls are TRBV7-9 and TRBJ2-7, with D possibly TRBD2 on 6 matching bases. This CDR3 has 15 amino acids. Germline-derived CDR1 and CDR2 are SEHNR and FQNEAQ (reference sequence). The V gene lost 5 bases and the J gene lost 1 base, with 15 bases spanning the gap. DNA of the CDR3: TGTGCCAGCAGCCGCCGAGACGGGGGATCCTACGAGCAGTACTTC. Translated: CASSRRDGGSYEQYF.

This clonotype was recorded a few times. The chain has TRBV27 and TRBJ1-1; 9 nucleotides match TRBD1. This CDR3 comprises 14 residues. Trimming removed 6 bases from V and 3 bases from J; junction bases left unmatched: 5. Germline V CDR1 and CDR2: MNHEY, SMNVEV (reference sequence). CDR3 region: CASRMTGGYTEAFF. CDR3 DNA: TGTGCCAGCAGGATGACAGGGGGATACACTGAAGCTTTCTTT.

This clonotype was seen many times. The V call is TRBV4-1, the J call TRBJ2-7; D possibly corresponds to TRBD1 (6 bases). The CDR3 totals 14 residues. CDR1 is MGHRA, CDR2 YSYEKL, per germline. V lost 4 bases and J 1 base, leaving 11 bases between the germline ends. CDR3 nucleotides: TGCGCCAGCAGCCCTCGGGACACTTCCTACGAGCAGTACTTC. This sequence encodes CASSPRDTSYEQYF.

The chain carries TRBV6-1 and TRBJ1-3; TRBD1 is a possible D gene (5 bases). The CDR3 sequence is 17 residues long. Trimming cost V 5 bases and J 3 bases, with 20 bases left between them. Germline assignment: CDR1 MNHNS and CDR2 SASEGT. The CDR3 spells CASSKTLGVESGNTIYF. The CDR3 DNA is TGTGCCAGCAGTAAAACGCTAGGGGTAGAGAGTGGAAACACCATATATTTT.

V usage is TRBV12-3 or TRBV12-4 and J usage is TRBJ1-6; 7 bases line up with TRBD1. The J segment lost 4 bases and the V segment lost 8 bases, leaving 5 bases of the junction unmatched. CDR3 length: 14 amino acids. This chain's CDR3 is CASARDRYNSPLHF. The CDR3 coding sequence is TGTGCCAGCGCCCGGGACAGATATAATTCACCCCTCCACTTT.

As to this clonotype: At one of its ends the junction is not consistent with the germline gene, which may arise from a read error. This chain uses TRBV5-6 with TRBJ2-1, with a tentative D call TRBD1 (6 bases). The CDR3 runs to 12 residues. CDR1 is SGHDT, CDR2 YYEEEE, per germline. CDR3 DNA: TGTGCCAGCAGCTTGGGGACAACAGAGGGGGTTTTC. Its protein is CASSLGTTEGVF. The full variable domain, in which reference TRBV5-6 and TRBJ2-1 provide the parts outside the CDR3, is DAGVTQSPTHLIKTRGQQVTLRCSPKSGHDTVSWYQQALGQGPQFIFQYYEEEERQRGNFPDRFSGHQFPNYSSELNVNALLLGDSALYLCASSLGTTEGVFGPGTRLTVL.

This clonotype was counted only a few times. The chain recombines TRBV5-1 with TRBJ1-3, with D possibly matching TRBD1 (6 bases). V lost 5 bases and J 3 bases, leaving 18 bases between the germline ends. The CDR3 is 16 residues long. Germline CDR1 is SGHRS and CDR2 is YFSETQ. CDR3 DNA: TGCGCCAGCAGACGGAGGCTACAGGGCTTTGGAAACACCATATATTTT. Amino acids: CASRRRLQGFGNTIYF.

The chain has TRBV2 and TRBJ2-5; D ambiguous. CDR1 SNHLY and CDR2 FYNNEI come from the germline V gene. Trimming removed 2 bases from V and 0 bases from J, with 10 bases in between. This CDR3 contains 15 residues. CDR3 coding DNA: TGTGCCAGCAGTGAACGGACCGCGTACCAAGAGACCCAGTACTTC. This codes for CASSERTAYQETQYF. The whole variable domain, remainder taken from reference TRBV2 and TRBJ2-5, is EPEVTQTPSHQVTQMGQEVILRCVPISNHLYFYWYRQILGQKVEFLVSFYNNEISEKSEIFDDQFSVERPDGSNFTLKIRSTKLEDSAMYFCASSERTAYQETQYFGPGTRLLVL.

This clonotype was detected a few times. V is TRBV7-9 and J is TRBJ2-7; no clear D. Germline CDR1 and CDR2: SEHNR and FQNEAQ (reference sequence). The CDR3 spans 16 residues. V was clipped by 0 bases and J by 2 bases, with 14 bases between them. The CDR3 nucleotides read TGTGCCAGCAGCTTAGCAGAGGTTACCACCACCTACGAGCAGTACTTC. Its translation: CASSLAEVTTTYEQYF.

There are a few counts of this clonotype. CDR3 loop: CASSRPGGGAGRAEQYF. Written as DNA, the CDR3 is TGTGCCAGCTCACGGCCCGGAGGGGGAGCGGGAAGGGCCGAGCAGTACTTC. The chain combines TRBV18 with TRBJ2-7; maybe TRBD2 (7 bases). V was shortened by 4 bases and J by 6 bases, with 25 bases between the two germline ends. Looked up from germline, CDR1 is KGHSH and CDR2 is LQKENI. The CDR3 consists of 17 residues.

This clonotype was detected only a few times. This chain joins TRBV5-6 and TRBJ2-3, with 9 bases that match TRBD2. The CDR3 is 17 amino acids. Trimming cost V 4 bases and J 6 bases; bases outside gene matches: 15. Germline CDR1 is SGHDT and CDR2 is YYEEEE. This CDR3 reads CASSRDRAGGPGDTQYF. The CDR3 DNA reads as TGTGCCAGCAGCCGGGACCGGGCGGGAGGGCCTGGTGATACGCAGTATTTT.

The chain employs TRBV5-1 and TRBJ2-5, with TRBD1 identical over 8 bases. Germline CDR1 and CDR2: SGHRS and YFSETQ. J gave up 5 bases and V 0 bases, and 9 bases lay outside the gene matches. CDR3 length: 16 residues. CDR3 nucleotide sequence: TGCGCCAGCAGCTTGGCCAAAAGACAGGGGAGGGAGACCCAGTACTTC. This sequence encodes CASSLAKRQGRETQYF.